This T cell receptor (beta chain) is from a study of shared clonotypes between healthy human individuals. Germline loops: CDR1 MDHEN, CDR2 SYDVKM. The CDR3 contains 13 residues. V was cut by 6 bases and J by 5 bases, with 13 bases left in between. The deep-level immunoSEQ assay was used. Bulk PBMC genomic DNA spanned ten immunoSEQ deep plates. Here immunoSEQ multiplex PCR was the method, and the copy in TCRdb shows in-frame clones only, minus some. The sample has 400,000 to 600,000 clones, around 75% seen once. The chain recombines TRBV28 with TRBJ2-5; D not resolved. The TCR was taken from a woman in her thirties or forties in good health. Some clones in this sample may be carry-over from other donors' samples. The sequencing input was PBMCs. The CDR3, as DNA: TGTGCCAGCAGACCCTATAGCAGGGAGACCCAGTACTTC. Translated: CASRPYSRETQYF.